This T cell receptor beta chain was documented in a study of blood T cells in healthy people across ages. Study-wide background: T cells yielded about one barcoded beta molecule per two cells through template switching. Points from the study as a whole: TCR beta diversity per million T cells fell roughly linearly with age. Underestimates were what the diversity estimates from one million T cells were considered to be.

It was with a sample-barcoded 5' primer and a J-beta primer mix that a second PCR of about 6 to 11 cycles was run. MiXCR, run by TCRdb on the 5' RACE reads, gives a single entry per CDR3 protein. This table has some 1,800,000 distinct CDR3 sequences, around 40% appearing once. About this clonotype itself: Its antigen is as yet unknown.

The V end lost 4 bases, the J end lost 8 bases, and 11 bases lay between the germline ends. In germline, CDR1 is KGHDR, CDR2 SFDVKD. This CDR3 has 13 amino acids. Sequencing was performed on blood. The chain joins TRBV24-1 to TRBJ2-4; D could derive from TRBD1 or TRBD2 (5 bases each). This receptor was obtained from a human donor in good health. The CDR3 loop is CATSEGVGDIQYF. For the CDR3, the DNA is TGTGCCACCAGTGAGGGGGTTGGGGACATTCAGTACTTC.